This TCR beta chain was sequenced during a study of glioma-infiltrating T cells after dendritic cell vaccination. Clones were read by immunoSEQ multiplex PCR, and TCRdb kept only the in-frame ones, dropping some. There are over 80,000 clones in the sample; around nine tenths occur only once, and approximately 3% lies in the top ten. V dropped 3 bases and J dropped 6; count of bases not matched to a gene: 6. The CDR3 sequence is 13 residues long. Germline CDR1 SGHNT, CDR2 YYREEE (reference sequence). This specimen consisted of blood, obtained before dendritic cell vaccination. The clonotype was recovered from a human donor with glioblastoma. This chain links TRBV5-4 with TRBJ2-7, with 7 positions matching TRBD2. CDR3 protein: CASSWDYGGEQYF. In DNA, the CDR3 is TGTGCCAGCAGCTGGGACTACGGTGGCGAGCAGTACTTC.